Listed below are T cell receptor beta chains from one sample, sequenced in a study of T cell responses to AZD1222 COVID-19 vaccine. TCRdb's copy holds only in-frame clones and misses some; the assay was immunoSEQ multiplex PCR. The top ten clones hold over 2% of a sample with about 110,000 clones, roughly 90% of them seen once. The sample was peripheral blood, taken 28 days after the second AZD1222 dose. All receptors derive from an adult who received the AZD1222 COVID-19 vaccine. The CDR3 runs from the conserved cysteine through the conserved F or W. A D gene is named only where the DNA matches it firmly. Expanded clones get a size class; other rows say once, few or many, or leave the size out.

D gene	V gene	clone size	J gene	CDR3 protein	CDR3 DNA
.	TRBV2	.	TRBJ2-4	CASSLGTGKNIQYF	TGTGCCAGCAGCCTCGGGACTGGCAAAAACATTCAGTACTTC
TRBD1	TRBV9	.	TRBJ1-6	CASSPRQGHSPLHF	TGTGCCAGCAGCCCGAGACAGGGACATTCACCCCTCCACTTT
.	TRBV7-2	.	TRBJ1-2	CASSFDRHGTGYTF	TGTGCCAGCAGCTTTGACAGGCACGGTACGGGCTACACCTTC
.	TRBV5-6	.	TRBJ1-5	CASSLFRPNSNQPQHF	TGTGCCAGCAGCTTGTTTCGGCCGAATAGCAATCAGCCCCAGCATTTT
.	TRBV28	.	TRBJ2-1	CASSFGWGEQFF	TGTGCCAGCAGTTTCGGGTGGGGTGAGCAGTTCTTC
.	TRBV7-2	.	TRBJ2-7	CASSRGFDEQYF	TGTGCCAGCAGCCGCGGATTCGACGAGCAGTACTTC
.	TRBV19	.	TRBJ1-1	CASSSTGGFTEAFF	TGTGCCAGTAGTTCCACGGGGGGCTTCACTGAAGCTTTCTTT
TRBD1	TRBV28	.	TRBJ1-1	CASSSTGGMSTEAFF	TGTGCCAGCAGTTCCACAGGGGGTATGAGCACTGAAGCTTTCTTT
.	TRBV7-9	.	TRBJ1-2	CASSPEQEVHGYTF	TGTGCCAGCAGCCCAGAGCAGGAGGTCCATGGCTACACCTTC
.	TRBV7-3	.	TRBJ1-5	CASSLSLNQPQHF	TGTGCCAGCAGCCTTAGTTTGAATCAGCCCCAGCATTTT
.	TRBV7-6	.	TRBJ1-4	CASSQHNRGGKLFF	TGTGCCAGCAGCCAACACAATAGGGGGGGAAAACTGTTTTTT
.	TRBV6-5	.	TRBJ1-5	CASSARGMNQPQHF	TGTGCCAGCTCTGCGAGGGGAATGAATCAGCCCCAGCATTTT
.	TRBV7-2	.	TRBJ2-7	CASSLDNGGAGYEQYF	TGTGCCAGCAGCTTAGATAACGGGGGCGCCGGTTACGAGCAGTACTTC
TRBD1	TRBV18	.	TRBJ2-3	CASSPMTGGGTDTQYF	TGTGCCAGCTCACCGATGACAGGGGGAGGCACAGATACGCAGTATTTT
TRBD1	TRBV13	.	TRBJ1-2	CASSAGQGFYGYTF	TGTGCCAGCAGCGCTGGACAGGGGTTCTATGGCTACACCTTC
.	TRBV10-3	once	TRBJ2-1	CAISESSPGRVDEQFF	TGTGCCATCAGTGAGTCGAGTCCAGGCCGGGTCGATGAGCAGTTCTTC
TRBD2	TRBV11-2	.	TRBJ2-1	CASSHGRTSANNEQFF	TGTGCCAGCAGCCACGGCCGGACTAGCGCAAACAATGAGCAGTTCTTC
.	TRBV3-1/TRBV3-2	.	TRBJ2-5	CASSRSSRAFTRQETQYF	TGTGCCAGCAGCCGATCATCCCGGGCCTTCACCCGTCAAGAGACCCAGTACTTC
.	TRBV27	.	TRBJ2-6	CASRGAGANVLTF	TGTGCCAGCCGGGGCGCCGGGGCCAACGTCCTGACTTTC
TRBD1	TRBV19	once	TRBJ2-5	CASRLTGRETQYF	TGTGCCAGTAGATTGACAGGGCGGGAGACCCAGTACTTC
TRBD1	TRBV6-5	.	TRBJ1-4	CASSYLGQDREKLFF	TGTGCCAGCAGTTACCTGGGACAGGATCGCGAAAAACTGTTTTTT
.	TRBV7-2	.	TRBJ2-1	CASSYSWEVDLNEQFF	TGTGCCAGCAGCTACAGCTGGGAGGTGGACTTGAATGAGCAGTTCTTC
TRBD1	TRBV18	.	TRBJ1-5	CASSRDRAYSNQPQHF	TGTGCCAGCTCACGGGACAGGGCTTATAGCAATCAGCCCCAGCATTTT
.	TRBV5-1	.	TRBJ1-2	CASSLIRGGYTF	TGCGCCAGCAGCTTAATCAGGGGTGGCTACACCTTC
TRBD1	TRBV10-3	.	TRBJ2-7	CAISGGGNEQYF	TGTGCCATCAGTGGAGGGGGCAACGAGCAGTACTTC
.	TRBV3-1/TRBV3-2	.	TRBJ1-5	CASSLGSYNQPQHF	TGTGCCAGCAGCCTAGGCAGCTACAATCAGCCCCAGCATTTT
TRBD2	TRBV29-1	once	TRBJ2-2	CSVATSGGVYTGELFF	TGCAGCGTTGCGACTAGCGGGGGGGTTTACACCGGGGAGCTGTTTTTT
.	TRBV20-1	once	TRBJ2-3	CSASGRVYTDTQYF	TGCAGTGCTAGTGGTCGGGTCTACACAGATACGCAGTATTTT
.	TRBV7-9	.	TRBJ2-1	CASSLVGGENNEQFF	TGTGCCAGCAGCTTAGTCGGCGGGGAAAACAATGAGCAGTTCTTC
.	TRBV7-2	.	TRBJ1-4	CASSGNPGDRPEKLFF	TGTGCCAGCAGCGGAAATCCAGGGGATCGTCCGGAAAAACTGTTTTTT
TRBD2	TRBV27	.	TRBJ2-7	CASRPYLAGGLGEQYF	TGTGCCAGCAGACCGTATCTAGCGGGGGGGCTCGGCGAGCAGTACTTC
TRBD2	TRBV29-1	.	TRBJ2-1	CSVDNLAGGAWVSYNEQFF	TGCAGCGTTGACAATCTAGCGGGGGGTGCGTGGGTTTCCTACAATGAGCAGTTCTTC
.	TRBV6-2/TRBV6-3	.	TRBJ1-5	CASSWTDSNQPQHF	TGTGCCAGCAGTTGGACGGATAGCAATCAGCCCCAGCATTTT
TRBD1	TRBV9	.	TRBJ1-6	CASSVWDSEGSPLHF	TGTGCCAGCAGCGTCTGGGACAGCGAAGGTTCACCCCTCCACTTT
.	TRBV5-4	.	TRBJ1-2	CASSETGIGGYTF	TGTGCCAGCAGCGAAACAGGGATAGGTGGCTACACCTTC